Each of the 25 T cell receptor beta chains below was sequenced from the same sample in a study of shared clonotypes between healthy human individuals. Here immunoSEQ multiplex PCR was the method, and the copy in TCRdb shows in-frame clones only, minus some. The repertoire includes fewer than 1.8 million clones, roughly 98.5% of them detected once, and about 0.34% sits in the top ten. Sequences were obtained from naive CD4+ T cells sorted from blood. This sample's subset: CD45RA+ positively selected. The receptor set was obtained from a man aged 30 to 45 in good health.

The chain carries TRBV6-5 and TRBJ1-2; 7 nucleotides line up with TRBD1. Germline-derived CDR1 and CDR2 are MNHEY and SVGAGI. The CDR3 runs to 15 residues. V lost 2 bases, J lost 4 bases, and 7 bases stayed unmatched. CDR3 nucleotide sequence: TGTGCCAGCAGTTACCCTCCCAGGGGGTCCTATGGCTACACCTTC. This translates into CASSYPPRGSYGYTF.

This clone was observed once. The sample holds other DNA sequences that translate to the same CDR3. The V call is TRBV4-1, the J call TRBJ2-5; D might be TRBD2 (5 bases). Trimming cost V 1 base and J 2 bases, with 5 bases left between them. CDR3 length: 13 residues. Per germline, CDR1 MGHRA and CDR2 YSYEKL. The CDR3 reads CASSQGGQETQYF. The CDR3 DNA reads TGCGCCAGCAGCCAAGGAGGGCAAGAGACCCAGTACTTC.

The genes are TRBV5-5 and TRBJ1-2; no firm D call. The CDR3 is 15 residues long. Germline loops: CDR1 SGHKS, CDR2 YYEKEE (reference sequence). The V end was cut by 5 bases, the J end by 3 bases, with 17 bases between. Here the CDR3 DNA reads TGTGCCAGCAGTGGACGACCTGAGGCCGACTATGGCTACACCTTC. Protein sequence: CASSGRPEADYGYTF.

V gene TRBV10-2 combines with J gene TRBJ2-5; 13 nucleotides line up with TRBD2. Unmatched junction bases numbered 5, after V lost 3 bases and J lost 4 bases. CDR1 is WSHSY, CDR2 SAAADI, per germline. The CDR3 covers 16 residues. CDR3 region: CASSDTSGRAVETQYF. The CDR3 nucleotides read TGCGCCAGCAGTGACACTAGCGGGAGGGCCGTAGAGACCCAGTACTTC.

This clone was observed once. CDR3 nucleotides: TGTGCCAGCAGCCCCACATTGAAAGCTTTCTTT. This codes for CASSPTLKAFF. J is TRBJ1-1 and V is TRBV7-9; D unresolved. The CDR3 covers 11 residues. V was shortened by 5 bases and J by 9 bases, with 10 bases between the two germline ends. From germline, CDR1 is SEHNR and CDR2 FQNEAQ (reference sequence).

This chain uses TRBV2 with TRBJ2-5, with 8 bases identical to TRBD2. J gave up 5 bases and V 5 bases, and 4 bases lay outside the gene matches. CDR3 length: 13 residues. CDR1 SNHLY and CDR2 FYNNEI come from the germline V gene. CDR3 sequence: CASSPIAGETQYF. The CDR3 nucleotides read TGTGCCAGCAGTCCAATAGCGGGGGAGACCCAGTACTTC.

The chain carries TRBV14 and TRBJ2-5; D unresolved. The germline V and J ends were trimmed by 1 base and 3 bases, with 3 bases remaining between them. CDR3 size: 12 residues. Germline V gives CDR1 SGHDN, CDR2 FVKESK. CDR3 bases: TGTGCCAGCAGCCAAGTGGAAGAGACCCAGTACTTC. Its translation is CASSQVEETQYF.

The CDR3, as DNA: TGCGCCAGCAGCCCGTCCGGGGGATCCAACCTTCAGGCTTTCTTT. Translation: CASSPSGGSNLQAFF. This chain uses TRBV5-1 with TRBJ1-1, with D perhaps matching TRBD1 (5 bases). CDR3 length equals 15 residues. CDR1 is SGHRS, CDR2 YFSETQ, per germline. Trimming removed 4 bases from V and 11 bases from J, with 24 bases in between.

This sequence joins TRBV5-1 and TRBJ1-3; no reliable D call. Germline V gene lookup returns CDR1 SGHRS and CDR2 YFSETQ. The ends were cut back, 1 base at V and 1 base at J, with 9 bases in the middle. CDR3 length: 15 amino acids. The CDR3 region has the DNA TGCGCCAGCAGCTTGTATACGGGATCTGGAAACACCATATATTTT. It yields the protein CASSLYTGSGNTIYF.

V gene TRBV18 combines with J gene TRBJ2-1; 8 bases line up with TRBD2. The CDR3 is 14 amino acids. The V gene's germline CDR1 is KGHSH and CDR2 LQKENI. V was clipped by 3 bases and J by 6 bases; unmatched bases: 4. The CDR3 nucleotides are TGTGCCAGCTCACCGGGACTAGTCGCCAATGAGCAGTTCTTC. Protein sequence: CASSPGLVANEQFF.

The chain is built from TRBV7-3 and TRBJ2-2; the match to TRBD2 covers 14 bases. The germline gives CDR1 SGHTA, CDR2 FQGTGA. Germline trimming cut 4 bases from V and 8 bases from J; bases unmatched to any gene: 12. The CDR3 spans 18 residues. This CDR3 reads CASSSTRGLAGASGELFF. The CDR3 nucleotides are TGTGCCAGCAGCTCCACCAGGGGACTAGCGGGAGCTAGTGGGGAGCTGTTTTTT.

This clone was counted a single time. V gene TRBV29-1 combines with J gene TRBJ2-1; 12 bases agree with TRBD2. V gave up 7 bases and J gave up 6 bases; unmatched junction bases: 10. Germline assignment: CDR1 SQVTM and CDR2 ANQGSEA. CDR3 length: 15 amino acids. The CDR3 sequence: CSGRLAGVFANEQFF. The CDR3 DNA reads as TGCAGCGGCCGACTAGCGGGAGTTTTCGCCAATGAGCAGTTCTTC.

This clone was recorded only once. The chain employs TRBV7-2 and TRBJ1-2, with D perhaps matching TRBD1 (5 bases). V shed 3 bases and J shed 4 bases, with 15 bases lying between them. This CDR3 is 15 amino acids long. Germline CDR1 is SGHTA and CDR2 is FQGNSA. CDR3 sequence reads: CASSFAAGLAYGYTF. CDR3 nucleotide sequence: TGTGCCAGCAGCTTTGCAGCAGGGCTGGCCTATGGCTACACCTTC.

The chain combines TRBV6-1 with TRBJ1-5; a weak D match, TRBD1 (6 bases). CDR1 is MNHNS, CDR2 SASEGT, per germline. Trimming shortened V by 0 bases and J by 5 bases, and 17 bases separated the two germline ends. CDR3 length equals 17 residues. The DNA of the CDR3 is TGTGCCAGCAGTGAAGCAGGGGGAGGGTATCCTTATCAGCCCCAGCATTTT. Protein: CASSEAGGGYPYQPQHF.

The chain couples TRBV5-8 to TRBJ2-2; no firm D call. V lost 5 bases to trimming and J lost 5 bases, with 7 bases between them. The CDR3 contains 12 residues. Germline V gene lookup returns CDR1 SGHTS and CDR2 YDEGEE. CDR3: CASRHFTGELFF. CDR3 coding DNA: TGTGCCAGCAGACATTTTACCGGGGAGCTGTTTTTT. Supplemented by reference TRBV5-8 and TRBJ2-2, the full variable domain reads EAGVTQSPTHLIKTRGQQATLRCSPISGHTSVYWYQQALGLGLQFLLWYDEGEERNRGNFPPRFSGRQFPNYSSELNVNALELEDSALYLCASRHFTGELFFGEGSRLTVL.

This chain links TRBV25-1 with TRBJ2-7; 14 nucleotides align to TRBD2. The CDR3 is 18 amino acids. Germline V gene data show CDR1 as MGHDK and CDR2 as SYGVNS. V was pared by 3 bases and J by 3 bases, with 10 bases of the junction left unmatched. The CDR3 spells CASSEPGLAGAKGYEQYF. CDR3 sequence (DNA): TGTGCCAGCAGTGAGCCGGGACTAGCGGGAGCTAAGGGCTACGAGCAGTACTTC.

The chain combines TRBV5-1 with TRBJ2-2; 7 nucleotides line up with TRBD1. From germline, CDR1 is SGHRS and CDR2 YFSETQ. The trim removed 3 bases at V and 3 bases at J, leaving 5 bases unmatched. CDR3 length: 15 residues. The CDR3 loop is CASSSRQGHTGELFF. The CDR3 DNA is TGCGCCAGCAGCTCGCGACAGGGACACACCGGGGAGCTGTTTTTT.

The V call is TRBV5-5, the J call TRBJ2-3; unclear D gene. The germline V gene has CDR1 SGHKS and CDR2 YYEKEE (reference sequence). V dropped 4 bases and J dropped 5 bases, with 8 bases sitting between them. This CDR3 is 12 amino acids long. The CDR3 sequence: CASSLRGDTQYF. Written as DNA, the CDR3 is TGTGCCAGCAGCCTAAGAGGAGATACGCAGTATTTT.

V and J are TRBV4-3 and TRBJ2-3; D call uncertain. Germline V gene data show CDR1 as LGHNA and CDR2 as YSLEER. V was clipped by 1 base and J by 6 bases, with 8 bases between them. This CDR3 comprises 13 residues. The CDR3 DNA reads as TGCGCCAGCAGCCAAGTACGTCGGGATACGCAGTATTTT. As protein: CASSQVRRDTQYF.

As DNA, the CDR3 is TGTGCCAGTAGTATAGATCGGGCCCCGGGCATCGACGAGCAGTACTTC. This codes for CASSIDRAPGIDEQYF. This chain connects TRBV19 to TRBJ2-7, with D uncertain. The V and J ends lost 0 bases and 5 bases respectively, with 17 bases between them. In germline, CDR1 is LNHDA, CDR2 SQIVND (reference sequence). This CDR3 has 16 residues.

The chain combines TRBV5-4 with TRBJ1-4, with TRBD1 matching 7 bases. V lost 0 bases, J lost 3 bases, and 2 bases stayed unmatched. Germline-derived CDR1 and CDR2 are SGHNT and YYREEE (reference sequence). The CDR3 spans 15 residues. CDR3 protein: CASSLETGPNEKLFF. The CDR3, as DNA: TGTGCCAGCAGCTTGGAGACAGGGCCTAATGAAAAACTGTTTTTT.

The chain uses TRBV7-3 and TRBJ1-1; D is possibly TRBD1 (5 bases). This CDR3 spans 13 amino acids. Per germline, CDR1 SGHTA and CDR2 FQGTGA. With 2 bases removed from V and 1 base from J, the gap between germline ends came to 5 bases. The CDR3 coding sequence is TGTGCCAGCAGCTTAGACAGGAACACTGAAGCTTTCTTT. Protein: CASSLDRNTEAFF. The entire variable domain, with the rest obtained from reference TRBV7-3 and TRBJ1-1, is as follows: GAGVSQTPSNKVTEKGKYVELRCDPISGHTALYWYRQSLGQGPEFLIYFQGTGAADDSGLPNDRFFAVRPEGSVSTLKIQRTERGDSAVYLCASSLDRNTEAFFGQGTRLTVV.

V usage is TRBV9 and J usage is TRBJ1-1, with D possibly being TRBD1 (5 bases). The CDR3 spans 15 residues. V dropped 4 bases and J dropped 5 bases, with 18 bases sitting between them. Germline values: CDR1 SGDLS, CDR2 YYNGEE. CDR3 DNA: TGTGCCAGCAGCCCCCGGGCAGGGTATCGGACTGAAGCTTTCTTT. It specifies CASSPRAGYRTEAFF.

The genes are TRBV9 and TRBJ2-1, with TRBD2 identical over 9 bases. CDR1 is SGDLS, CDR2 YYNGEE, per germline. This CDR3 comprises 18 residues. V trimming: 0 bases; J trimming: 3 bases; junction bases outside the gene matches: 10. The CDR3 spells CASSVATGTSNLYNEQFF. CDR3 nucleotide sequence: TGTGCCAGCAGCGTAGCAACCGGGACTAGCAATCTCTACAATGAGCAGTTCTTC. The whole variable domain, filled in from reference TRBV9 and TRBJ2-1, reads DSGVTQTPKHLITATGQRVTLRCSPRSGDLSVYWYQQSLDQGLQFLIQYYNGEERAKGNILERFSAQQFPDLHSELNLSSLELGDSALYFCASSVATGTSNLYNEQFFGPGTRLTVL.

The chain carries TRBV5-4 and TRBJ2-5; D is unresolved. Germline CDR1 and CDR2: SGHNT and YYREEE (reference sequence). This CDR3 contains 14 residues. Trimming removed 0 bases at V and 5 bases at J, with 11 bases between. CDR3 protein: CASSLGGSRETQYF. CDR3 in DNA: TGTGCCAGCAGCTTGGGGGGAAGCCGGGAGACCCAGTACTTC.